This T cell receptor (beta chain) was recorded in a study of blood T cell repertoires in COVID-19. Overall study: Specimens from acute and convalescent COVID-19 originated in the United States, Italy and Spain. Nucleic acid was either cDNA or gDNA, and it came from T cells, B-cell-depleted T cells, or PBMCs.

Per the authors' pipeline: Amplifying reference gene primers gave estimates of nucleated cell counts. Assay: immunoSEQ multiplex PCR; the TCRdb copy retains only in-frame clones and omits some. The V and J calls and clone size come from that table; D and trimming were worked out from the DNA. The sample lists under 200,000 clones, roughly 86% occurring once. Germline assignment: CDR1 SEHNR and CDR2 FQNEAQ (reference sequence). Trimming took 5 bases from V and 3 from J, leaving 10 bases between them. The CDR3 runs 13 residues. This chain links TRBV7-9 with TRBJ1-1; D remains ambiguous. This TCR was sampled from a man in his 70s with acute or convalescent COVID-19. Sequencing used peripheral blood. CDR3: CASSLSRDTEAFF. The CDR3 nucleotides are TGTGCCAGCAGCCTATCGAGGGACACTGAAGCTTTCTTT.